This T cell receptor (beta chain) was captured in a study of response to subunit inactivated influenza vaccine. Study-wide findings and caveats: That few new T cells are recruited by each seasonal influenza vaccination was the authors' suggestion.

At least ten counts were recorded for this clonotype. Antigen: not known. Germline trimming cut 2 bases from V and 5 bases from J; bases unmatched to any gene: 6. The germline CDR1 and CDR2 sequences are SGHRS and YFSETQ. This CDR3 has 15 amino acids. TCRdb fed the RT-PCR reads into MiXCR, producing one record per CDR3 protein. The repertoire holds around 490,000 distinct CDR3 sequences, with 7.6% as singletons. The sequencing used PBMCs from blood, collected about 23 months after vaccination. The chain combines TRBV5-1 with TRBJ2-3, with 9 positions matching TRBD1. The clonotype originates from a man between 50 and 69 years old who received an inactivated influenza vaccine. The CDR3 DNA follows: TGCGCCAGCAGCTTACAGGGGGCGGCGGTAGATACGCAGTATTTT. This codes for CASSLQGAAVDTQYF.